This TCR beta chain was retrieved from a study of cytomegalovirus exposure and HLA in healthy donors. The study's findings and limits: Overall, roughly 150 TCR beta chains were annotated as cytomegalovirus-associated. Earlier analysis found most TCR beta V segments productive about 90% or about 30% of the time. Differences between HLA loci emerged in a later analysis of TCR association rates, with DRB1 most and HLA-C fewest.

Remarks on this clone: The antigen is not known.

PCR involved 60 Vbeta and 13 Jbeta primers. Libraries were prepared by immunoSEQ multiplex PCR; TCRdb keeps only in-frame clonotypes and omits some of them. The sample's table shows about 91,000 clones. V was pared by 0 bases and J by 1 base, with 9 bases of the junction left unmatched. The CDR3 covers 18 residues. Germline-derived CDR1 and CDR2 are SGDLS and YYNGEE. Donors in the study were healthy people who gave bone marrow. The sample taken for sequencing was PBMCs. This sequence originates from a woman younger than 45 in good health and CMV-seronegative. This chain links TRBV9 with TRBJ2-3, with 9 bases that match TRBD2. The CDR3 here is CASSVDPRAGGRTDTQYF. In nucleotides, the CDR3 is TGTGCCAGCAGCGTAGACCCCCGAGCGGGAGGCCGCACAGATACGCAGTATTTT.